The clone carrying this T cell receptor beta chain was detected only a few times. In this cohort, patients with other autoimmune diseases, uncontrolled infections, pregnancy or lactation were excluded. The source of the PBMCs was 9.5 to 10 ml of fresh peripheral blood. The entry originates in a study of Graves' ophthalmopathy and Graves' hyperthyroidism. RNA transcripts yielded amplified TCR beta CDR3 regions. Following a first-round RT-PCR that used HTBI primers, a second-round multiplex PCR was carried out. TCRdb re-called the multiplex PCR reads with MiXCR, one entry per CDR3 protein. This table holds hundreds of thousands of distinct CDR3 sequences, roughly 21% found once. The sample was peripheral blood. This TCR was recovered from a woman younger than 35 with stable Graves' hyperthyroidism.

CDR3 amino acids: CASSHIADPNTGELFF. CDR3 bases: TGTGCCAGCAGCCACATAGCCGACCCGAACACCGGGGAGCTGTTTTTT. The chain recombines TRBV5-6 with TRBJ2-2; D uncertain. Trimming stripped 4 bases from V and 0 bases from J, with 13 bases between. Germline V CDR1 and CDR2: SGHDT, YYEEEE. The CDR3 runs to 16 residues.